This T cell receptor beta chain originates from a study of OX40 agonist ivuxolimab in advanced cancers. Study findings and constraints: The average count of expanded clones was higher among CD8+ T cells than among CD4+.

The length of the CDR3 is 15 residues. V was trimmed by 1 base and J by 4 bases, leaving 11 bases between them. The V gene's germline CDR1 is MDHEN and CDR2 SYDVKM. To note about this clone: What it binds is unknown.

Profiled with immunoSEQ multiplex PCR; TCRdb holds only in-frame clones, not every one. This repertoire shows around 100,000 clones, 75% to 95% found once; its top ten account for approximately 0.58%. No patient had autoimmune disease or received systemic immunosuppression. The chain has TRBV28 and TRBJ1-3; D is perhaps TRBD1 (6 bases). The sample consisted of CD4+ or CD8+ T cells sorted from blood, taken in a trial of the OX40 agonist ivuxolimab. The TCR originated in an adult with an advanced solid tumor such as melanoma, head and neck, liver or kidney cancer. The CDR3 DNA reads as TGTGCCAGCAGTTTATTGGGGGCGGAAGGAAACACCATATATTTT. It yields the protein CASSLLGAEGNTIYF. The full variable domain, with the rest looked up from reference TRBV28 and TRBJ1-3, is DVKVTQSSRYLVKRTGEKVFLECVQDMDHENMFWYRQDPGLGLRLIYFSYDVKMKEKGDIPEGYSVSREKKERFSLILESASTNQTSMYLCASSLLGAEGNTIYFGEGSWLTVV.